This TCR beta chain was profiled in a study of blood T cells in healthy people across ages. With a J-beta primer mix and a sample-barcoded 5' primer, a second PCR ran about 6 to 11 cycles. TCRdb used MiXCR to reprocess the 5' RACE reads, holding one entry per CDR3 protein. The sample holds roughly 1,500,000 distinct CDR3 sequences, roughly a third seen once. The study's findings and limits: Naive CD4+ cells and diversity were both higher in long-lived donors than in aged donors.

Deletions cut 3 bases from V and 0 bases from J, with 16 bases between. CDR3 length: 16 residues. CDR1 DFQATT and CDR2 SNEGSKA come from the germline V gene (reference sequence). This clonotype was found a few times. Its antigen is currently unknown. This chain joins TRBV20-1 and TRBJ2-3; D might be TRBD1 or TRBD2, each matching 6 bases. The sequenced sample was blood. The source of this sequence is a woman aged 30 to 39 in good health. CDR3 in DNA: TGCAGTGCTAGTATGCTAGGGGGGCCTAGCACAGATACGCAGTATTTT. It encodes CSASMLGGPSTDTQYF.